These 6 T cell receptor beta chains share one sample of origin, sequenced in a study of T cells after yellow fever vaccination. TCRdb analysed the 5' RACE reads with MiXCR anew, one entry per CDR3 protein. The sample has hundreds of thousands of distinct CDR3 sequences, around 12% seen once. The sample consisted of PBMCs, taken on the day of the yellow fever booster vaccination. Receptor source: a man under 40 who received the YFV17D yellow fever vaccine.

Only a few counts were recorded for this clonotype. This rearrangement joins TRBV7-9 to TRBJ2-7, with a possible D match to TRBD1 (7 bases). The germline CDR1 and CDR2 sequences are SEHNR and FQNEAQ (reference sequence). There are 15 residues in the CDR3. With 1 base removed from V and 3 bases from J, the gap between germline ends came to 13 bases. DNA of the CDR3: TGTGCCAGCAGCTTAGGGAGGGACAGAGTCTACGAGCAGTACTTC. Translation: CASSLGRDRVYEQYF.

The V and J genes are TRBV7-2 and TRBJ2-2, with no clear D. The CDR3 covers 14 residues. The germline V and J ends were trimmed by 2 bases and 5 bases, with 9 bases remaining between them. CDR1 SGHTA and CDR2 FQGNSA come from the germline V gene. This CDR3 reads CASSLRHSTGELFF. For the CDR3, the DNA is TGTGCCAGCAGCTTACGCCATTCTACCGGGGAGCTGTTTTTT.

This clonotype has only a few counts. This chain joins TRBV5-1 and TRBJ2-1; 10 positions agree with TRBD2. CDR1 SGHRS and CDR2 YFSETQ come from the germline V gene. Trimming cost V 6 bases and J 0 bases; bases outside gene matches: 15. This CDR3 is built from 19 residues. CDR3 sequence reads: CASNPTVSGRESSYNEQFF. CDR3 nucleotides: TGCGCCAGCAACCCGACCGTAAGCGGGAGGGAGAGCTCCTACAATGAGCAGTTCTTC.

This chain joins TRBV28 and TRBJ2-1; D is tentatively TRBD1 or TRBD2 (5 bases each). The CDR3 is 15 amino acids. The germline gives CDR1 MDHEN, CDR2 SYDVKM. The V gene lost 8 bases and the J gene lost 7 bases, with 21 bases spanning the gap. As DNA, the CDR3 is TGTGCCAGCTCTCCGGGACGCCTTTTTTGGAATGAGCAGTTCTTC. Protein: CASSPGRLFWNEQFF.

This rearrangement joins TRBV18 to TRBJ2-7; 7 nucleotides line up with TRBD1. The CDR3 covers 14 residues. After removal of 1 base from V and 4 bases from J, the junction contained 4 bases not matched to a gene. CDR1 and CDR2 from the germline V gene are KGHSH and LQKENI. CDR3 in amino acids: CASSPQGADYEQYF. In DNA, the CDR3 is TGTGCCAGCTCACCACAGGGGGCGGATTACGAGCAGTACTTC.

This clonotype was counted a few times. At one boundary the junction diverges from the germline segment, which might be a read error. The gene calls are TRBV7-7 and TRBJ2-1; 8 bases are a match to TRBD2. This CDR3 has 16 residues. CDR1 and CDR2 (germline): SSHAT, FNYEAQ (reference sequence). This chain's CDR3 is CASSSTSGPSYNEQFF. CDR3 coding DNA: TGTGCTAGCAGTTCTACTAGCGGACCCTCCTACAATGAGCAGTTCTTC.